The clone carrying this T cell receptor beta chain has just a few counts. This specimen belongs to a study of blood T cell repertoires in COVID-19. Whole-study context: Acute and convalescent COVID-19 specimens originated in the United States, Italy and Spain. From T cells, B-cell-depleted T cells, or PBMCs came the material, which was cDNA or gDNA.

The CDR3 extends over 14 amino acids. Trimming took off 10 bases at V and 3 bases at J, with 16 bases between the two ends. From germline, CDR1 is SEHNR and CDR2 FQNEAQ (reference sequence). Assay used: immunoSEQ multiplex PCR; TCRdb lists only in-frame clones, some missing. The repertoire holds nearly 100,000 clones, around 88% seen once, with roughly 1.7% in the top ten. The receptor's source is a man older than 75 with acute or convalescent COVID-19. J is TRBJ1-3 and V is TRBV7-9; weak D call: TRBD1 (5 bases). Sequencing was performed on peripheral blood. The CDR3: CATEGRKGGNTIYF. CDR3 nucleotides: TGTGCCACCGAGGGGAGGAAAGGTGGAAACACCATATATTTT.